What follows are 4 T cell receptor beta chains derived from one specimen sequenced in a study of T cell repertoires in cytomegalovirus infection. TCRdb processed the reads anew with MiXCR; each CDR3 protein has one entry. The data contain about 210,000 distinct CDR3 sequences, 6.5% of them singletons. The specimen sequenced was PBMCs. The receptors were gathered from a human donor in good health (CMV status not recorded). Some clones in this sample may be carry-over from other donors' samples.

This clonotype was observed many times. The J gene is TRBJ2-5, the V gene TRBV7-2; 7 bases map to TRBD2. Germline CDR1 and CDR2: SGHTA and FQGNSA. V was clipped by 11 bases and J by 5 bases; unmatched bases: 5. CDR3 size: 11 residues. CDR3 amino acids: CAAGRGETQYF. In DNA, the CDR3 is TGTGCCGCTGGGCGGGGGGAGACCCAGTACTTC.

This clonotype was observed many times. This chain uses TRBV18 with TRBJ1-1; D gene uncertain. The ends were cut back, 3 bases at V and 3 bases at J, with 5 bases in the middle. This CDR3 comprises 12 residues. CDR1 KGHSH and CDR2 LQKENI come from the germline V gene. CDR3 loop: CASSPVYTEAFF. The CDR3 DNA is TGTGCCAGCTCACCTGTCTACACTGAAGCTTTCTTT.

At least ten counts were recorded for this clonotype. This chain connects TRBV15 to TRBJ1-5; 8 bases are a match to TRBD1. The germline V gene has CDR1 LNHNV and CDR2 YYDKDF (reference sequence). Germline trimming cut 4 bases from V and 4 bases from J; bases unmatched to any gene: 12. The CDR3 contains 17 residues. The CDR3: CATSIQFRGQVNQPQHF. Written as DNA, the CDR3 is TGTGCCACCAGCATCCAATTTAGGGGACAGGTGAATCAGCCCCAGCATTTT.

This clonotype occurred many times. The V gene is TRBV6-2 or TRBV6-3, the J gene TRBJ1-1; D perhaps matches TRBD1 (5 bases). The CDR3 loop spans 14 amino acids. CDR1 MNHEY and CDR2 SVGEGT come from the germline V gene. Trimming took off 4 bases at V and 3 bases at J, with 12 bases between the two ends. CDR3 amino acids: CASSWDGTYTEAFF. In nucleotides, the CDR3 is TGTGCCAGCAGTTGGGACGGGACTTACACTGAAGCTTTCTTT.